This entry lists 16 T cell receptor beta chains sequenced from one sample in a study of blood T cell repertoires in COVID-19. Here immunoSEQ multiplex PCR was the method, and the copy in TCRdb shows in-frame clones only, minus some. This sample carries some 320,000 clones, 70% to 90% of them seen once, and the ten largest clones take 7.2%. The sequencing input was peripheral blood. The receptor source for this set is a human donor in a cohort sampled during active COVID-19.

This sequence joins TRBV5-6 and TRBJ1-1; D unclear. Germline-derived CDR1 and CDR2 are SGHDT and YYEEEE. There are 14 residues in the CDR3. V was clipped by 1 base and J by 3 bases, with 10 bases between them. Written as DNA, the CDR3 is TGTGCCAGCAGCTTGAGTTCCGCAGACACTGAAGCTTTCTTT. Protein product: CASSLSSADTEAFF.

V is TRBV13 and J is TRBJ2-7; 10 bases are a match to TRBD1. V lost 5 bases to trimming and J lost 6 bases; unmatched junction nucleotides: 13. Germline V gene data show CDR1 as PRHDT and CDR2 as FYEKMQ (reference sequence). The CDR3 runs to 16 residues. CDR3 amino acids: CASSPPQGDRGVEQYF. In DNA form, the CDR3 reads TGTGCCAGCAGCCCCCCTCAGGGGGACAGGGGTGTCGAGCAGTACTTC.

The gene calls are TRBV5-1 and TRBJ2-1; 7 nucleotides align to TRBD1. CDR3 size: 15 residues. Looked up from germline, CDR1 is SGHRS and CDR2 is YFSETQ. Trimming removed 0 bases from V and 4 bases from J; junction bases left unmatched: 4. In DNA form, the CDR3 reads TGCGCCAGCAGCTTGGAGGTGGGACAGTACAATGAGCAGTTCTTC. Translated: CASSLEVGQYNEQFF.

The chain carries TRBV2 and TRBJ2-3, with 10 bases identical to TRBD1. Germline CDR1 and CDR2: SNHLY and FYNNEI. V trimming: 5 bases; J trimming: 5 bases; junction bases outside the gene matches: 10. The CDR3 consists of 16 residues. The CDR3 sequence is CASSKRGTGAGDTQYF. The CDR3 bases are TGTGCCAGCAGTAAAAGAGGGACAGGGGCCGGAGATACGCAGTATTTT.

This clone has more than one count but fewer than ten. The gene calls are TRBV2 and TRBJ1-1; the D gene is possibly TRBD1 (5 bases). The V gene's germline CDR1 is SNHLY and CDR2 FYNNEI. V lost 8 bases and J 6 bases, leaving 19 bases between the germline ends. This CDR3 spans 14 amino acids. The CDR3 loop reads CASPETGPIPEAFF. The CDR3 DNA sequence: TGTGCCAGCCCCGAAACAGGCCCCATCCCTGAAGCTTTCTTT.

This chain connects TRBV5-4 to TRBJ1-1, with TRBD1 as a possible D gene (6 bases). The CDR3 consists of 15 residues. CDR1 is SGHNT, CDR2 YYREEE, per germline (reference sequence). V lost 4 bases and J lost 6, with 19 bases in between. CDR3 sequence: CASSQGNRRTAEAFF. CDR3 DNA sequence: TGTGCCAGCAGCCAGGGGAATAGGCGGACGGCTGAAGCTTTCTTT.

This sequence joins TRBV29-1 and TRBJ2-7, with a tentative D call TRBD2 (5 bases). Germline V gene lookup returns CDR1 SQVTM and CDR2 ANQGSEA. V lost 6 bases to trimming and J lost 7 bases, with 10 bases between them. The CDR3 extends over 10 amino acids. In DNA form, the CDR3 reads TGCAGCGTGGGCCGGGGAGAGCAGTACTTC. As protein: CSVGRGEQYF.

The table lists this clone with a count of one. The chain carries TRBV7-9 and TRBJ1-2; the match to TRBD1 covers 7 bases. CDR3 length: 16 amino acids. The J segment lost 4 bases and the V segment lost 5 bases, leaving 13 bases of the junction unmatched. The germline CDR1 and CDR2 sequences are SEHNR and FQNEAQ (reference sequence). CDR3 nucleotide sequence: TGTGCCAGCAGCCCAGTCGGGACAGAGTTCCTCTATGGCTACACCTTC. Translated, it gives CASSPVGTEFLYGYTF.

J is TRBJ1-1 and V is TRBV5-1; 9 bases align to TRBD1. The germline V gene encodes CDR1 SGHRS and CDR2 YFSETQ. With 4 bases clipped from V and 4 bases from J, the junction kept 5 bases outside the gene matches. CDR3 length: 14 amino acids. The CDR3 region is CASSGDREGTEAFF. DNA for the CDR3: TGCGCCAGCAGCGGGGACAGGGAGGGCACTGAAGCTTTCTTT.

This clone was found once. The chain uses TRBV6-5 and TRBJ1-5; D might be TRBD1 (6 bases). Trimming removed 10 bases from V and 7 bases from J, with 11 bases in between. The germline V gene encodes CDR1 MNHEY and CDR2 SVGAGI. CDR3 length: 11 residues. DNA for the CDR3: TGTGCCACGCAGGGGCGGCAGCCCCAGCATTTT. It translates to CATQGRQPQHF.

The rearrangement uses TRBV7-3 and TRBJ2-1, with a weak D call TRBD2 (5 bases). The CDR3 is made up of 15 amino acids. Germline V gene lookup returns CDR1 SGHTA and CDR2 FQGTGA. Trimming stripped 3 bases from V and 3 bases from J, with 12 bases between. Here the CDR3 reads CASSFRGVDYNEQFF. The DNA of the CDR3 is TGTGCCAGCAGCTTCCGGGGTGTGGACTACAATGAGCAGTTCTTC.

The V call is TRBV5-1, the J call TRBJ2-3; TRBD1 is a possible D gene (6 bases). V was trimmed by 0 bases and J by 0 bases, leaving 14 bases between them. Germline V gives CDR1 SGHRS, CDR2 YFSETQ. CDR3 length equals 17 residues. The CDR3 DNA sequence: TGCGCCAGCAGCTTGGCCATGGGGGCCCCTAGCACAGATACGCAGTATTTT. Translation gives CASSLAMGAPSTDTQYF.

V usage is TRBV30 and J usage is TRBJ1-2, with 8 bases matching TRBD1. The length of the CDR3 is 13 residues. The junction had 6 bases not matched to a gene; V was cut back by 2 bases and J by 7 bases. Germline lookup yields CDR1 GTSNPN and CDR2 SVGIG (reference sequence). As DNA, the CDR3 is TGTGCCTGGAGTTATCTCAGGGGGCTTGGCTACACCTTC. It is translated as CAWSYLRGLGYTF.

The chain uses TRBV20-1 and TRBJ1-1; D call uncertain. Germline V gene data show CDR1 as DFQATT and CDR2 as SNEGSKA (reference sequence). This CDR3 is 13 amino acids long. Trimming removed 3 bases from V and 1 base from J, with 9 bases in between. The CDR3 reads CSASPDTNTEAFF. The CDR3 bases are TGCAGTGCTAGTCCAGACACGAACACTGAAGCTTTCTTT.

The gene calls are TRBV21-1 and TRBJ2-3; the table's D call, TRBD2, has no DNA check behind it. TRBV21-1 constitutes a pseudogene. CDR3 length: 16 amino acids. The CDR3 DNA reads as TGTGCCAGCAGCAGACTAGCGGGGGACCGCACAGATACGCAGTATTTT. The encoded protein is CASSRLAGDRTDTQYF.

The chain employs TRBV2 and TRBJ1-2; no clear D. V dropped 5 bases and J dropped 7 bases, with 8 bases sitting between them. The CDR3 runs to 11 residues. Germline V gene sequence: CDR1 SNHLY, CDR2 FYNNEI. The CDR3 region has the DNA TGTGCCAGCAGTTTGAGGTCTGGCTACACCTTC. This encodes CASSLRSGYTF.